Listed below are T cell receptor beta chains from one sample, sequenced in a study of T cells in Graves' hyperthyroidism and ophthalmopathy. TCRdb passed the multiplex PCR reads through MiXCR, listing each CDR3 protein once. This sample carries roughly 710,000 distinct CDR3 sequences, roughly 32% of them seen once, and the ten largest clones take about a third. Sequencing was done on a sample of blood. The source of these receptors is a woman aged 35 to 49 with Graves' hyperthyroidism. Each CDR3 is given with its conserved first and last residue. Fields, in order: CDR3 length, D gene, V gene, clone size, J gene, CDR3 protein, CDR3 DNA. A D gene is named only where the DNA matches it firmly. Not every row has a clone size; where given, it reads once, few, many or a size class.

12	NA	TRBV7-2	NA	TRBJ2-7	CAWSRGKDEQYF	TGTGCCTGGAGCCGGGGGAAGGACGAGCAGTACTTC
12	NA	TRBV10-3	many	TRBJ2-7	CATCTGDYEQYF	TGTGCCACCTGTACGGGGGACTACGAGCAGTACTTC
17	NA	TRBV19	NA	TRBJ1-1	CASSIEGLPNMNTEAFF	TGTGCCAGTAGTATAGAAGGGCTCCCAAATATGAACACTGAAGCTTTCTTT
15	NA	TRBV5-4	NA	TRBJ1-1	CASSPCYRENTEAFF	TGTGCCAGCAGCCCGTGCTACAGGGAGAACACTGAAGCTTTCTTT
13	TRBD1	TRBV9	NA	TRBJ2-3	CASSPTGADTQYF	TGTGCCAGCAGCCCAACAGGGGCAGATACGCAGTATTTT
12	NA	TRBV19	many	TRBJ2-6	CASMSGANVLTF	TGTGCCAGTATGTCCGGGGCCAACGTCCTGACTTTC
14	NA	TRBV7-9	NA	TRBJ1-5	CASSFEGRSQPQHF	TGTGCCAGCAGCTTCGAGGGTCGTTCTCAGCCCCAGCATTTT
12	NA	TRBV29-1	NA	TRBJ1-1	CSEARVGGSAFF	TGCAGCGAAGCCAGGGTCGGGGGGTCCGCTTTCTTT
15	NA	TRBV2	few	TRBJ1-5	CASRGGRAGNQPQHF	TGTGCCAGCAGAGGCGGACGGGCGGGGAATCAGCCCCAGCATTTT
14	NA	TRBV7-2	NA	TRBJ2-2	CASSLVEGFGELFF	TGTGCCAGCAGCTTAGTAGAGGGGTTCGGGGAGCTGTTTTTT
15	TRBD1	TRBV7-2	NA	TRBJ2-7	CASSYTGQGTDTQYF	TGTGCCAGCAGCTACACGGGACAGGGCACAGATACGCAGTACTTC